Listed below are T cell receptor beta chains from one sample, sequenced in a study of T cell responses to AZD1222 COVID-19 vaccine. This table comes from immunoSEQ multiplex PCR, and its TCRdb copy is limited to in-frame clones, with some not included. The data hold 85,000 to 120,000 clones, with 80% to 95% observed a single time. The sequenced sample was peripheral blood, obtained 28 days after the second AZD1222 dose. These receptors originate from an adult who received the AZD1222 COVID-19 vaccine. Both conserved end residues are part of each CDR3. A D gene is named only where the DNA matches it firmly. Expanded clones are given a class, and other clones once, few, many or no size at all.

j_call clone_size d_call v_call cdr3_aa cdr3_nt
TRBJ2-3 once . TRBV11-2 CASSPPRPTDTQYF TGTGCCAGCAGCCCCCCGAGGCCCACAGATACGCAGTATTTT
TRBJ2-1 . TRBD2 TRBV6-5 CASRGDYPRENEQFF TGTGCCAGCAGAGGGGACTACCCTAGGGAGAATGAGCAGTTCTTC
TRBJ2-3 . . TRBV27 CASSSPFGADTQYF TGTGCCAGCAGTTCCCCGTTTGGCGCAGATACGCAGTATTTT
TRBJ1-5 . . TRBV4-2 CASSPGGAVKPQHF TGTGCCAGCAGCCCCGGGGGGGCGGTGAAGCCCCAGCATTTT
TRBJ2-7 . TRBD1 TRBV4-1 CASSQVLGQGISYEQYF TGCGCCAGCAGCCAAGTTCTTGGACAGGGGATCTCCTACGAGCAGTACTTC
TRBJ1-2 . . TRBV9 CASSGLRTANYGYTF TGTGCCAGCAGCGGTTTGAGGACGGCTAACTATGGCTACACCTTC
TRBJ2-7 . . TRBV3-1/TRBV3-2 CASSPGGGVEYEQYF TGTGCCAGCAGCCCTGGAGGGGGGGTCGAGTACGAGCAGTACTTC
TRBJ1-4 . TRBD1 TRBV19 CASRPRTGSDLVGSTNEKLFF TGTGCCAGTAGACCCCGGACAGGATCAGACCTAGTAGGTTCAACTAATGAAAAACTGTTTTTT
TRBJ2-1 . . TRBV5-1 CASSLVPFNEQFF TGCGCCAGCAGCTTGGTGCCATTTAATGAGCAGTTCTTC
TRBJ1-1 few . TRBV27 CASHDSVNTEAFF TGTGCCAGTCACGACAGCGTGAACACTGAAGCTTTCTTT
TRBJ2-3 few TRBD1 TRBV7-2 CASSPLQGGTQYF TGTGCCAGCAGCCCCCTACAGGGGGGTACGCAGTATTTT
TRBJ1-4 . . TRBV19 CASSIGEKLFF TGTGCCAGTAGTATAGGAGAAAAACTGTTTTTT
TRBJ2-7 few . TRBV27 CASSSTSHEQYF TGTGCCAGCAGTTCCACGTCTCACGAGCAGTACTTC
TRBJ2-6 . . TRBV11-2 CASSLSGANVLTF TGTGCCAGCAGCTTGTCTGGGGCCAACGTCCTGACTTTC
TRBJ1-2 . . TRBV9 CASSVGGQSLYGYTF TGTGCCAGCAGCGTTGGAGGGCAAAGCCTCTATGGCTACACCTTC
TRBJ1-2 once . TRBV12-3/TRBV12-4 CASSLVSYGYTF TGTGCCAGCAGTTTGGTTTCCTATGGCTACACCTTC
TRBJ1-5 . . TRBV19 CASRGDVVWPQHF TGTGCCAGTCGCGGGGACGTCGTATGGCCCCAGCATTTT